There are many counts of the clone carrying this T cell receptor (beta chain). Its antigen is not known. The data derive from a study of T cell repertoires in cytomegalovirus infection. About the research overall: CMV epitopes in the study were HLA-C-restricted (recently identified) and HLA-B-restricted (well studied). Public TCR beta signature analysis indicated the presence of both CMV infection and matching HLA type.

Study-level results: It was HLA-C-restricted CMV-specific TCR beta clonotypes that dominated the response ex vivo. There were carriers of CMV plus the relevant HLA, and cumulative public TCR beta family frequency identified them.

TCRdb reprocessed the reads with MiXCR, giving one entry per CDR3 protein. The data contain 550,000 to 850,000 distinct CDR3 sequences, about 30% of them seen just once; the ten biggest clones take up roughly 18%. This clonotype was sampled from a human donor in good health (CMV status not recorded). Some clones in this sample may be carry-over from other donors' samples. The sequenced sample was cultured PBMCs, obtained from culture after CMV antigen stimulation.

This CDR3 is CASSLASGGTDTQYF. The CDR3 DNA reads TGTGCCAGCAGCTTAGCGAGCGGGGGGACAGATACGCAGTATTTT. The rearrangement uses TRBV7-2 and TRBJ2-3; TRBD2 aligns across 9 bases. The CDR3 is 15 residues long. The germline CDR1 and CDR2 sequences are SGHTA and FQGNSA. Trimming removed 0 bases from V and 3 bases from J; junction bases left unmatched: 1.